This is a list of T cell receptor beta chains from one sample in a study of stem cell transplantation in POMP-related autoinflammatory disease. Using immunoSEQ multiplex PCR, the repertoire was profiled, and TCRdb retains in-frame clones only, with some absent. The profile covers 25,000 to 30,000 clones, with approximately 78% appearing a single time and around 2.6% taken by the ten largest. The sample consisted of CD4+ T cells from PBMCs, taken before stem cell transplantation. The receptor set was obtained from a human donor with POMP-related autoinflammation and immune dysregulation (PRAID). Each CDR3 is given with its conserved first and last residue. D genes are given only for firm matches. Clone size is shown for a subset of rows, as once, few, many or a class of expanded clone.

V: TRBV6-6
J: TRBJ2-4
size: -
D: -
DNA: TGTGCCAGCAGCCGTTCCGTCCGAATTCAGTACTTC
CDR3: CASSRSVRIQYF

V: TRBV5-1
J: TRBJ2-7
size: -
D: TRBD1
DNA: TGCGCCAGCAGCGGCCGGGACAGGGCCTACGAGCAGTACTTC
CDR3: CASSGRDRAYEQYF

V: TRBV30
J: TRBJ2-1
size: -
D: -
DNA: TGTGCCTGGAGTGTACTGGGGGTCGGTGAGCAGTTCTTC
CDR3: CAWSVLGVGEQFF

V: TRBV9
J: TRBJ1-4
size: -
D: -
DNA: TGTGCCAGCAGCGCCGGACCTAATGAAAAACTGTTTTTT
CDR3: CASSAGPNEKLFF

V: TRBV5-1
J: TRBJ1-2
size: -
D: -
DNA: TGCGCCAGCAGCTTGTCGGAGTGGAAAGGCTACACCTTC
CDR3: CASSLSEWKGYTF

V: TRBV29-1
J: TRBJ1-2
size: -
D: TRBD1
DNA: TGCAGCGTCCTGAGGACAGGGGAGGGCTACACCTTC
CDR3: CSVLRTGEGYTF

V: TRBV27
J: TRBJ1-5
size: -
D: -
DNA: TGTGCCAGCAGTTTATCCAGAGGTCATCAGCCCCAGCATTTT
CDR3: CASSLSRGHQPQHF

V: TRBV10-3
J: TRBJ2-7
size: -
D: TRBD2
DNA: TGTGCCATCAGTGGATATCCGCTTAGCGGGAGCAACGACGAGCAGTACTTC
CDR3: CAISGYPLSGSNDEQYF

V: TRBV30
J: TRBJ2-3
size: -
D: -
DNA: TGTGCCTGGACCACGGGGTATACGCAGTATTTT
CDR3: CAWTTGYTQYF

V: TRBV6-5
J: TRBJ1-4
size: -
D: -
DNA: TGTGCCAGCAGTTTGAGGGTACCTGAAAAACTGTTTTTT
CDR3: CASSLRVPEKLFF

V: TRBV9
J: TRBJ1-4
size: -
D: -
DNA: TGTGCCAGCAGCCCCCACCCTCGGGGGAATAATGAAAAACTGTTTTTT
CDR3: CASSPHPRGNNEKLFF

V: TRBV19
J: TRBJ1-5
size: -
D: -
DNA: TGTGCCAGTTCTACACTGACGAGGGAGCCCCAGCATTTT
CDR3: CASSTLTREPQHF

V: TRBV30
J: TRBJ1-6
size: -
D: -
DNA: TGTGCCTCGGGGGGGGGTGGCGGTTCACCCCTCCACTTT
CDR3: CASGGGGGSPLHF

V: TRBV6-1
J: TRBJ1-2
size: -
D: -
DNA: TGTGCCAGCAGTGTGTGGGGACGGAGTAACTATGGCTACACCTTC
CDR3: CASSVWGRSNYGYTF

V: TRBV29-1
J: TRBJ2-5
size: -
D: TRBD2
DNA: TGCAGCGCCGCATCCGGGACTAGCAACCAAGAGACCCAGTACTTC
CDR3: CSAASGTSNQETQYF

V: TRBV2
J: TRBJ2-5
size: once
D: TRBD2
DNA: TGTGCCAGCAGTCGGGGGGGCGCACGGCAGGAGACCCAGTACTTC
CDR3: CASSRGGARQETQYF

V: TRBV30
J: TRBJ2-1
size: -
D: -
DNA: TGTGCCTTGACCCAGTGGACCAGGACGCTCCGCAATGAGCAGTTCTTC
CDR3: CALTQWTRTLRNEQFF

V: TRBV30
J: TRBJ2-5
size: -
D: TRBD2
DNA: TGTGCCTGGAGTGTAGGGCTAGCGGGCTTCGAAGAGACCCAGTACTTC
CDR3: CAWSVGLAGFEETQYF

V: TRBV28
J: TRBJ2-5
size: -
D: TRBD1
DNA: TGTGCCAGCAGTTCCGGGACAGGGGGAGAGACCCAGTACTTC
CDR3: CASSSGTGGETQYF

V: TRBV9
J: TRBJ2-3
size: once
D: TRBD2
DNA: TGTGCCAGCAGCGCGACTAGCGGGCGCACAGATACGCAGTATTTT
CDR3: CASSATSGRTDTQYF

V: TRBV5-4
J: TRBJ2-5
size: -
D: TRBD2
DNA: TGTGCCAGCAGCTTGGGCGGGGGGGCCGAGACCCAGTACTTC
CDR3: CASSLGGGAETQYF

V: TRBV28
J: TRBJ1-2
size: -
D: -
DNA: TGTGCCAGCACCCTCGGGCAGGGGCACTATGGCTACACCTTC
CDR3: CASTLGQGHYGYTF

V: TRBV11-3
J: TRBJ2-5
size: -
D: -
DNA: TGTGCCAGCAGCTCCGGGGACGGAAAAGAGACCCAGTACTTC
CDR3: CASSSGDGKETQYF

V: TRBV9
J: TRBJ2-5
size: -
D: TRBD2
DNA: TGTGCCAGCAGCACCTTAGGGGAGGGCCTCCAAGAGACCCAGTACTTC
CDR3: CASSTLGEGLQETQYF

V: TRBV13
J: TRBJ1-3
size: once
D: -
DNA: TGTGCCAGCAGCTACCGGGGGCAGGTCATATATTTT
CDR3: CASSYRGQVIYF

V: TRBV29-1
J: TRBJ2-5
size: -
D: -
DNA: TGCAGCGCCCGGGGCAGGGAGCAAGAGACCCAGTACTTC
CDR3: CSARGREQETQYF

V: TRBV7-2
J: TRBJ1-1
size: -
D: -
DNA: TGTGCCAGCAGCTTACGAATGGACAGCCTTCGAGGGACAGCTTTCTTT
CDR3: CASSLRMDSLRGTAFF

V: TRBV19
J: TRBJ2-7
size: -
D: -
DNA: TGTGCCAGTAGTTTGTCCGGGACACCCGATTACGAGCAGTACTTC
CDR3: CASSLSGTPDYEQYF

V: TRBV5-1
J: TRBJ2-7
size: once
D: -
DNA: TGCGCCAGCAGCCCAGGGTGGATCGTGGCCTACGAGCAGTACTTC
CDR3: CASSPGWIVAYEQYF

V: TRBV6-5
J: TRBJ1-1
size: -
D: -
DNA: TGTGCCAGCAGTTACTCGGGGGTATCCCTTGAAGCTTTCTTT
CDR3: CASSYSGVSLEAFF

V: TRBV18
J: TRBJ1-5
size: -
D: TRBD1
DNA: TGTGCCAGCTCTCCGGGGATTGGGACAGATAGCAATCAGCCCCAGCATTTT
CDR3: CASSPGIGTDSNQPQHF

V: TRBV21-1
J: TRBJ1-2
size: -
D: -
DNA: TGTGCCAGCAGCAATGTGACAGGGGGCGAAGTAGACTATGGCTACACCTTC
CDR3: CASSNVTGGEVDYGYTF

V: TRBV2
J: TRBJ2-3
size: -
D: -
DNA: TGTGCCAGCAGTGTTCGGGGGGATACGCAGTATTTT
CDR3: CASSVRGDTQYF

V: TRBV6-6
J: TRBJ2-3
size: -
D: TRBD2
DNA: TGTGCCAGCAGTTTTTTCCTAGCGGCCGATACGCAGTATTTT
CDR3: CASSFFLAADTQYF

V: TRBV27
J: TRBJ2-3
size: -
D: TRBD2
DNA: TGTGCCAGCAGTTTAGAAGCGGGAGTGAGGTCTCACACAGATACGCAGTATTTT
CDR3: CASSLEAGVRSHTDTQYF

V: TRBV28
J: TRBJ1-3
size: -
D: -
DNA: TGTGCCAGCAGTTTGGGAGGTCGGGCTGGAAACACCATATATTTT
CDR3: CASSLGGRAGNTIYF

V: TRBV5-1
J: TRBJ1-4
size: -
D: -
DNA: TGCGCCAGCAGCCCTGGACGGGACTCAACTAATGAAAAACTGTTTTTT
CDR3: CASSPGRDSTNEKLFF

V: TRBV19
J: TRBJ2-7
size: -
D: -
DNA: TGTGCCAGTAGTAGGGCAGATAAAGACTACGAGCAGTACTTC
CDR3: CASSRADKDYEQYF

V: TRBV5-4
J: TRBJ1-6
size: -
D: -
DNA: TGTGCCAGCAGCTCCCGGGACATACCGCCCCTCCACTTT
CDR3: CASSSRDIPPLHF

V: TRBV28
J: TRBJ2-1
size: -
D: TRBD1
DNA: TGTGCCAGCAGGACCCCGGGACAGGGATACAATGAGCAGTTCTTC
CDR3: CASRTPGQGYNEQFF

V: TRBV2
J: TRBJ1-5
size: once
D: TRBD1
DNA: TGTGCCAGCACCTCCGCGGGGACAGGATCACGGCCCCAGCATTTT
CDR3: CASTSAGTGSRPQHF

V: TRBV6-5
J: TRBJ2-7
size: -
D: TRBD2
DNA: TGTGCCAGCAGCGGGACTAGCGGGGTCTACGAGCAGTACTTC
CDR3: CASSGTSGVYEQYF

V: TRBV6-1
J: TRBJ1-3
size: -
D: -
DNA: TGTGCCAGCAAGAGAGGACAGAACTCTGGAAACACCATATATTTT
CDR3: CASKRGQNSGNTIYF

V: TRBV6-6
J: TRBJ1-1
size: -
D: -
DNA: TGTGCCAGCAGTTACTCGACCATGATGAACACTGAAGCTTTCTTT
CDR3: CASSYSTMMNTEAFF

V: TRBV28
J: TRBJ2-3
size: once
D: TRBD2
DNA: TGTGCCAGCAGTTTCCAGGGACTAGCGGCTAGCACAGATACGCAGTATTTT
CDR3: CASSFQGLAASTDTQYF

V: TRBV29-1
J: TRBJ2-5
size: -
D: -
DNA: TGCAGCGTGGCCGGGGGTAAAGAGACCCAGTACTTC
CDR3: CSVAGGKETQYF

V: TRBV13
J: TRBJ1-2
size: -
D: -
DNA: TGTGCCAGCAGCTTATGGTGGACACCTAGAAGGAGATCGTCAGTCATCTATGGCTACACCTTC
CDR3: CASSLWWTPRRRSSVIYGYTF

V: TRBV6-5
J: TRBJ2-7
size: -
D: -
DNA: TGTGCCAGCACCTACGATATGCAGGTCGTATACGAGCAGTACTTC
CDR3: CASTYDMQVVYEQYF

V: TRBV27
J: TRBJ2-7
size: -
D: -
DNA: TGTGCCAGCAGCGACTTTCGGACCTACGAGCAGTACTTC
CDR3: CASSDFRTYEQYF

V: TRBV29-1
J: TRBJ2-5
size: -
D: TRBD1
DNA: TGCAGCGCTCGCAGGGGACAGAAGGAAGAGACCCAGTACTTC
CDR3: CSARRGQKEETQYF

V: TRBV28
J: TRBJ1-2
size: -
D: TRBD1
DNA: TGTGCCAGCAGTGACGCACAGGGGAAGGGGGGCTACACCTTC
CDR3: CASSDAQGKGGYTF

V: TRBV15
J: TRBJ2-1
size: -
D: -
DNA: TGTGCCACCGCCTGGTCCCGGCGGGATGAGCAGTTCTTC
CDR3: CATAWSRRDEQFF

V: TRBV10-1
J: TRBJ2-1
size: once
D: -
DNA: TGCGCCAGCAGCGGCAGGGGCTTGGGGGAGCGGTTCTTC
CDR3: CASSGRGLGERFF